This TCR beta chain was recovered during a study of blood T cell repertoires in COVID-19. Overall study: Sources were T cells, B-cell-depleted T cells, or PBMCs; the material itself was cDNA or gDNA.

Enrolment of Seattle patients took place during active infection, and they were followed longitudinally. V lost 6 bases, J lost 2 bases, and 15 bases lay in between. CDR1 and CDR2 (germline): SNHLY, FYNNEI. CDR3 size: 15 residues. The method was immunoSEQ multiplex PCR; TCRdb's version includes in-frame clones alone and lacks a portion of them. In the table there are about 90,000 clones, about 90% of which are singletons. This chain links TRBV2 with TRBJ2-3; TRBD1 might be the D (5 bases). The receptor's source is a man aged 50-59 years with COVID-19, enrolled during active disease. Input material: peripheral blood. CDR3 region: CASRDTGIVTDTQYF. CDR3 nucleotides: TGTGCCAGCAGAGACACAGGAATCGTCACAGATACGCAGTATTTT.